This T cell receptor (beta chain) appears in the sequencing data of a study of T-cell memory formation after mild COVID-19. About the research overall: For the most part, TCR clusters were specific to one donor. Findings of the study overall: Clones shrinking from day 15 to 85 showed even CD4/CD8 mixes; later expanders tilted CD4+.

The CDR3 length is 15 residues. From germline, CDR1 is SGHTA and CDR2 FQGNSA. The ends were cut back, 1 base at V and 6 bases at J, with 15 bases in the middle. Concerning this clonotype itself: Its target is unknown.

The 5'RACE method, run with constant-segment primers, produced TCR alpha and TCR beta cDNA libraries (carrying sample barcodes and UMIs). MiXCR, run by TCRdb on the 5' RACE reads, gives a single entry per CDR3 protein. The sample carries some 180,000 distinct CDR3 sequences, 10% to 15% recorded once. V gene TRBV7-2 combines with J gene TRBJ1-1; no clear D gene. The sample taken for sequencing was PBMCs or a T cell subset sorted from them (not recorded which). This sequence originates from a young man who had mild COVID-19 (a few samples of this study predate the infection). Cell type and time point are not known. CDR3 region: CASSLDSRTVAEAFF. The CDR3, as DNA: TGTGCCAGCAGCTTAGATAGCCGGACTGTCGCTGAAGCTTTCTTT.